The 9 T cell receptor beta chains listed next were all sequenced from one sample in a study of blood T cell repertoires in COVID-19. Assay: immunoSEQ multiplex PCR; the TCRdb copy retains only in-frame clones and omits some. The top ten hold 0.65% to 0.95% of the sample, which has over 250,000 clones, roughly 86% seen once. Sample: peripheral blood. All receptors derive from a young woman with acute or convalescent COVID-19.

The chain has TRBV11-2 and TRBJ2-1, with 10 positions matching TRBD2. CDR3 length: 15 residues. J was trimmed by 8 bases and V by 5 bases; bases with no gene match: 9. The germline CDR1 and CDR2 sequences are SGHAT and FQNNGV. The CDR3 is CASSVSGRPRDEQFF. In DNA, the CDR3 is TGTGCCAGCAGCGTTAGCGGGAGGCCGCGCGATGAGCAGTTCTTC.

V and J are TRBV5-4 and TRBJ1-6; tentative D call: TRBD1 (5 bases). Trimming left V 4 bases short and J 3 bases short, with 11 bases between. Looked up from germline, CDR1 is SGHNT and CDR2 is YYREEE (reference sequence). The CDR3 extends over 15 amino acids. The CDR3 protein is CASSETVSYNSPLHF. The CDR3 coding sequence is TGTGCCAGCAGCGAGACAGTAAGCTATAATTCACCCCTCCACTTT.

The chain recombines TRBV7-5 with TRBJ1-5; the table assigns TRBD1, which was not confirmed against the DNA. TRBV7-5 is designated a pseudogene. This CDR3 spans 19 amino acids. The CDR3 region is CARRTKLLPGPPLNQPQHF. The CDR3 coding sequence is TGTGCCAGAAGAACAAAGCTCCTCCCAGGGCCACCCCTCAATCAGCCCCAGCATTTT.

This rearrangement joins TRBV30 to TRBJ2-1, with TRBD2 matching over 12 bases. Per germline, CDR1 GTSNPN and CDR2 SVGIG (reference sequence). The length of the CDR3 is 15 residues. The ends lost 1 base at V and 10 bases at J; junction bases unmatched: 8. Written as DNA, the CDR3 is TGTGCCTGGAGTGCCCTAGCGGGAGGGCCCAGGGAGCAGTTCTTC. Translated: CAWSALAGGPREQFF.

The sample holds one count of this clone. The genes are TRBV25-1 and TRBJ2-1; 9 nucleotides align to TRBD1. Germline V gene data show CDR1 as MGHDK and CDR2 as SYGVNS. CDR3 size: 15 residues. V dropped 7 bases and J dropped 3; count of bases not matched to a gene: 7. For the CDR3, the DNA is TGTGCCAGCATGGGGACAGGGTCGAACTACAATGAGCAGTTCTTC. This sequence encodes CASMGTGSNYNEQFF.

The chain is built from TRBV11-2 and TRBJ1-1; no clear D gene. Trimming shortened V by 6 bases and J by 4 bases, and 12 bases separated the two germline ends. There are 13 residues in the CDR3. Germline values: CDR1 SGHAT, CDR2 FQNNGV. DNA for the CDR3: TGTGCCAGCAGAAGGGAGTGGGGCACTGAAGCTTTCTTT. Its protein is CASRREWGTEAFF.

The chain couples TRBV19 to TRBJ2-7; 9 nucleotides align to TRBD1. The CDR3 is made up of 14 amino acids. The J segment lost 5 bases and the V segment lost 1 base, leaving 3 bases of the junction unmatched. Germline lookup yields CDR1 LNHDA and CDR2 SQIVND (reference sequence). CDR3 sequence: CASSIGGTGHEQYF. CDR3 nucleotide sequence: TGTGCCAGTAGTATAGGTGGGACAGGGCACGAGCAGTACTTC.

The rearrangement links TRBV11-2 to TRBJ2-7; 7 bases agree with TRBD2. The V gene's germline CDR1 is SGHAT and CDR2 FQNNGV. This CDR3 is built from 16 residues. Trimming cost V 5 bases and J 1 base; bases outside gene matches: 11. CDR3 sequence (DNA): TGTGCCAGCAGCCACTTCCGGGGGAGGGGATCCTACGAGCAGTACTTC. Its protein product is CASSHFRGRGSYEQYF.

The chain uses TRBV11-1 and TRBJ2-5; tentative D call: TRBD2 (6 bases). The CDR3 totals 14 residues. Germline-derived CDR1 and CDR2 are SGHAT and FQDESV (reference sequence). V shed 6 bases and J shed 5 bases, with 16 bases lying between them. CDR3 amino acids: CASRNPEGRETQYF. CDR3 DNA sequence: TGTGCCAGCAGAAACCCGGAGGGCCGGGAGACCCAGTACTTC.